This T cell receptor beta chain was sequenced during a study of T cell responses to AZD1222 COVID-19 vaccine. As regards this clone: Its antigen remains unknown.

TCRdb's copy holds only in-frame clones and misses some; the assay was immunoSEQ multiplex PCR. The sample carries more than 80,000 clones, roughly 90% recorded once. Study results and limitations: AZD1222 recipients seropositive at baseline numbered only six or seven. Targeting of unmutated variant regions was reportedly seen in nearly half of spike-specific TCRs.

The origin of this receptor is an adult in good health. Sample: peripheral blood, taken on day 0 of AZD1222 vaccination.

The CDR3 DNA reads as TGTGCCTGGAGTGTATCGGGATGGCTCTACACCTTC. Amino acids: CAWSVSGWLYTF. The chain recombines TRBV30 with TRBJ1-2; no clear D. Germline loops: CDR1 GTSNPN, CDR2 SVGIG (reference sequence). This CDR3 comprises 12 residues. V lost 0 bases to trimming and J lost 10 bases, with 12 bases between them.